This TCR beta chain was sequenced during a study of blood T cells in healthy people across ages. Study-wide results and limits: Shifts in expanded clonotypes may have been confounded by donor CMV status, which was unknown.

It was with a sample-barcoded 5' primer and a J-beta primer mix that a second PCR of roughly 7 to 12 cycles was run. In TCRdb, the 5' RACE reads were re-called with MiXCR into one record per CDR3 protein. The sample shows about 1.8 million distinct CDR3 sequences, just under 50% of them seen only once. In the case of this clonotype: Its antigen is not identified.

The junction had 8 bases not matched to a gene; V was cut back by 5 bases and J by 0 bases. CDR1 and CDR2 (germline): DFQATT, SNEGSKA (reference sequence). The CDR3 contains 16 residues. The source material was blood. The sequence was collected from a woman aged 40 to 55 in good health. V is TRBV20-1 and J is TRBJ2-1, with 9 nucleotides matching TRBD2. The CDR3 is CSADKLAGASYNEQFF. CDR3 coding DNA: TGCAGTGCTGATAAATTAGCGGGAGCCTCCTACAATGAGCAGTTCTTC.